This T cell receptor (beta chain) originates from a study of radiotherapy plus CTLA-4 blockade in lung cancer. Assay: immunoSEQ multiplex PCR; the TCRdb copy retains only in-frame clones and omits some. In the table there are 65,000 to 85,000 clones, around 77% of which are singletons. The V gene end was trimmed by 4 bases and the J gene end by 4 bases; junction bases not matched to a gene: 1. Looked up from germline, CDR1 is SGHTA and CDR2 is FQGNSA. The CDR3 extends over 13 amino acids. Sequences were derived from peripheral blood, sampled from a patient treated with radiotherapy plus ipilimumab. J is TRBJ2-1 and V is TRBV7-2; 7 bases line up with TRBD1. The receptor's source is a human donor with non-small cell lung cancer whose response to radiotherapy plus ipilimumab could not be evaluated. Some clones in this sample may be carry-over from other donors' samples. CDR3 sequence reads: CASSSGQYNEQFF. The CDR3 coding sequence is TGTGCCAGCAGCTCGGGACAGTACAATGAGCAGTTCTTC.